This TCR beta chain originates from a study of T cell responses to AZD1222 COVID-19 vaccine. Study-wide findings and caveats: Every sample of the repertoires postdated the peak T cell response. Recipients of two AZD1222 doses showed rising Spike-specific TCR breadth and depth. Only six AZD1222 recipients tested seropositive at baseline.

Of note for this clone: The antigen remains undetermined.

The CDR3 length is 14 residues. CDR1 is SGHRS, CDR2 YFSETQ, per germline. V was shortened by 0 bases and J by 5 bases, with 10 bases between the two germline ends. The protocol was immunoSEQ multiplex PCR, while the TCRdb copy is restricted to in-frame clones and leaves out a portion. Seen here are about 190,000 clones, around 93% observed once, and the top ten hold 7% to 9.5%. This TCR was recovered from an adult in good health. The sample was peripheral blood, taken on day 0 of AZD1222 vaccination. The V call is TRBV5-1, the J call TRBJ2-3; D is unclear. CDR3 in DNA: TGCGCCAGCAGCTTGGGTGGTGTGGGAGATACGCAGTATTTT. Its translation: CASSLGGVGDTQYF. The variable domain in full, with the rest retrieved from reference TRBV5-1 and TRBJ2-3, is KAGVTQTPRYLIKTRGQQVTLSCSPISGHRSVSWYQQTPGQGLQFLFEYFSETQRNKGNFPGRFSGRQFSNSRSEMNVSTLELGDSALYLCASSLGGVGDTQYFGPGTRLTVL.